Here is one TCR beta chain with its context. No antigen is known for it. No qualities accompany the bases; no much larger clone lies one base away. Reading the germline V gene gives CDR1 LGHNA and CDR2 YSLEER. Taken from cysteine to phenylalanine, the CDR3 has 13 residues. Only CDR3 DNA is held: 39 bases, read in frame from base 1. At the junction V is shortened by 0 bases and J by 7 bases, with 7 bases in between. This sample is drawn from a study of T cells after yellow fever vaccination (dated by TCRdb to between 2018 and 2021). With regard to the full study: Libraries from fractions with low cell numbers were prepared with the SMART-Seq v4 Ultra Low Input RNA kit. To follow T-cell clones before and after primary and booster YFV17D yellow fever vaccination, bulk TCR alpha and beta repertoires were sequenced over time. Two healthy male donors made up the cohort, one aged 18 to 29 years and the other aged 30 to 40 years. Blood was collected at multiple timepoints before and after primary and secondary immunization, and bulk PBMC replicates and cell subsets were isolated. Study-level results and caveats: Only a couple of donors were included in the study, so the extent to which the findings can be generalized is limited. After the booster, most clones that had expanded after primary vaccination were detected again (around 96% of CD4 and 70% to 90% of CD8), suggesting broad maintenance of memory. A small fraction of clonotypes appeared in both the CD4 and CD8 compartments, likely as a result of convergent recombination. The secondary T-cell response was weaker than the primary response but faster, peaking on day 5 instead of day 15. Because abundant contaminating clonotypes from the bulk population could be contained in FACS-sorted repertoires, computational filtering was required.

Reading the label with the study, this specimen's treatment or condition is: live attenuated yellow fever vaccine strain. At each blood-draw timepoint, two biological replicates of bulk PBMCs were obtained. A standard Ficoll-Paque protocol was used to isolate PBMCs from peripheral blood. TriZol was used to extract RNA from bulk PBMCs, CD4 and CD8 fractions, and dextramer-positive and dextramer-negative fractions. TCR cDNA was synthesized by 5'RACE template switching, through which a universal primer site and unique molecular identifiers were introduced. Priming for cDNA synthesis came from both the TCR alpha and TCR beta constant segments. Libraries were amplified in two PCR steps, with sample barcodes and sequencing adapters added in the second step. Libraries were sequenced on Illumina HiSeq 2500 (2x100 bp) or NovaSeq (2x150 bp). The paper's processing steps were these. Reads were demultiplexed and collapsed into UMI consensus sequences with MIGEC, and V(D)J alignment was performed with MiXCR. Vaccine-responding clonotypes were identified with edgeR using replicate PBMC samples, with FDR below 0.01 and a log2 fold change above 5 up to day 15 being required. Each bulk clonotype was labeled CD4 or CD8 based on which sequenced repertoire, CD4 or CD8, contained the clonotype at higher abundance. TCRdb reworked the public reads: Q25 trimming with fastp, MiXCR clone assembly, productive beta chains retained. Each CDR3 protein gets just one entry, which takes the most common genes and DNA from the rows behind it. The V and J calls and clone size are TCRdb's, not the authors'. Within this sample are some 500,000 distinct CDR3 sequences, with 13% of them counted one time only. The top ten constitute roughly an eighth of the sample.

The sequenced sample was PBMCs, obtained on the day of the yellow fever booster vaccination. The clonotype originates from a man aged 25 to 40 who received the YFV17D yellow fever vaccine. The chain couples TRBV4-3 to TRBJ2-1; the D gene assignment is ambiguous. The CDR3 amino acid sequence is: CASSQEWGNEQFF. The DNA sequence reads TGCGCCAGCAGCCAAGAATGGGGAAATGAGCAGTTCTTC.